The 15 T cell receptor beta chains listed next were all sequenced from one sample in a study of blood T cell repertoires in COVID-19. Profiled with immunoSEQ multiplex PCR; TCRdb holds only in-frame clones, not every one. The sample yields about 160,000 clones, about 80% seen once. The sequencing input was peripheral blood. The receptors come from a middle-aged woman with COVID-19, enrolled during active disease.

The chain is built from TRBV5-1 and TRBJ2-5; TRBD2 might be the D (5 bases). The CDR3 runs to 14 residues. Trimming pared 5 bases from V and 2 bases from J, leaving 13 bases between. Germline values: CDR1 SGHRS, CDR2 YFSETQ. The CDR3 DNA follows: TGCGCCAGCAGAGGCGGGCAGCAACAAGAGACCCAGTACTTC. Its translation is CASRGGQQQETQYF.

V gene TRBV9 combines with J gene TRBJ1-2; no definite D call. The V and J ends lost 0 bases and 3 bases respectively, with 12 bases between them. In germline, CDR1 is SGDLS, CDR2 YYNGEE. The CDR3 sequence is 15 residues long. The CDR3 region has the DNA TGTGCCAGCAGCGTAGAGCCCAGGTTCTACTATGGCTACACCTTC. As protein: CASSVEPRFYYGYTF.

This clone was seen at least ten times. V usage is TRBV27 and J usage is TRBJ1-1; no clear D. CDR3 length equals 14 residues. The V gene's germline CDR1 is MNHEY and CDR2 SMNVEV (reference sequence). Trimming took off 5 bases at V and 1 base at J, with 11 bases between the two ends. The CDR3 DNA reads TGTGCCAGCAGTCCCCAGACGGGGAACACTGAAGCTTTCTTT. This gives the protein CASSPQTGNTEAFF.

This clone was seen a few times. The chain has TRBV2 and TRBJ1-2; possible D gene TRBD1, 6 bases. The CDR3 has 14 residues. The V gene's germline CDR1 is SNHLY and CDR2 FYNNEI. V dropped 7 bases and J dropped 0 bases, with 12 bases sitting between them. The DNA of the CDR3 is TGTGCCAGCAATACAGGGCGAACTAACTATGGCTACACCTTC. The encoded protein is CASNTGRTNYGYTF.

The V call is TRBV7-2, the J call TRBJ2-6; weak D call: TRBD2 (6 bases). The CDR3 runs to 19 residues. Germline assignment: CDR1 SGHTA and CDR2 FQGNSA. V lost 5 bases and J lost 2, with 22 bases in between. CDR3 protein: CASSPRLGSGGAGANVLTF. For the CDR3, the DNA is TGTGCCAGCAGCCCCCGGTTGGGTAGCGGAGGGGCTGGGGCCAACGTCCTGACTTTC. Full variable domain (rest looked up from reference TRBV7-2 and TRBJ2-6): GAGVSQSPSNKVTEKGKDVELRCDPISGHTALYWYRQSLGQGLEFLIYFQGNSAPDKSGLPSDRFSAERTGGSVSTLTIQRTQQEDSAVYLCASSPRLGSGGAGANVLTFGAGSRLTVL.

The chain joins TRBV2 to TRBJ2-4; no definite D call. Germline V gene lookup returns CDR1 SNHLY and CDR2 FYNNEI. Trimming shortened V by 8 bases and J by 2 bases, and 7 bases separated the two germline ends. CDR3 length: 12 residues. CDR3 sequence: CASSGSKNIQYF. The CDR3 coding sequence is TGTGCCAGCTCTGGCTCCAAAAACATTCAGTACTTC.

The chain has TRBV7-9 and TRBJ2-5; 7 bases line up with TRBD2. CDR3 length: 16 amino acids. The V gene's germline CDR1 is SEHNR and CDR2 FQNEAQ (reference sequence). Unmatched junction bases numbered 8, after V lost 0 bases and J lost 4 bases. CDR3 sequence reads: CASSLAKGLVRETQYF. CDR3 coding DNA: TGTGCCAGCAGCTTAGCGAAAGGACTAGTCCGAGAGACCCAGTACTTC.

The chain combines TRBV12-1 with TRBJ2-1; TRBD2 is the table's D call and was not checked against the DNA. TRBV12-1 is flagged as a pseudogene. The CDR3 has 18 amino acids. The CDR3 nucleotides read TGTGCCAGCAGCCTCCCCGGACTAGCGGGGGGGCCAAGTCATGAGCAGTTCTTC. Encoded protein: CASSLPGLAGGPSHEQFF.

The chain is built from TRBV4-1 and TRBJ1-6, with 10 bases aligning to TRBD1. With 1 base clipped from V and 7 bases from J, the junction kept 1 base outside the gene matches. The CDR3 totals 15 residues. CDR1 is MGHRA and CDR2 is YSYEKL in the germline V gene. This CDR3 is CASSQGQGANSPLHF. The CDR3 coding sequence is TGCGCCAGCAGCCAAGGACAGGGGGCAAATTCACCCCTCCACTTT.

The chain employs TRBV25-1 and TRBJ2-3; D remains unclear. The germline V gene encodes CDR1 MGHDK and CDR2 SYGVNS. Trimming shortened V by 2 bases and J by 2 bases, and 5 bases separated the two germline ends. This CDR3 has 13 amino acids. CDR3 in DNA: TGTGCCAGCAGTGAACATCACACAGATACGCAGTATTTT. Amino acids: CASSEHHTDTQYF.

This chain links TRBV6-2 or TRBV6-3 with TRBJ2-2; TRBD2 agrees at 9 bases. This CDR3 spans 15 amino acids. The V gene's germline CDR1 is MNHEY and CDR2 SVGEGT. V was clipped by 0 bases and J by 9 bases; unmatched bases: 5. The DNA for the CDR3 is TGTGCCAGCAGTTACTCTGGCGGGGGGGCCTGGGAGCTGTTTTTT. Its translation: CASSYSGGGAWELFF.

A note on this clone: A much more abundant neighbour one base away suggests this may be a read error. The CDR3 protein is CASSLGLGGTEAFF. The CDR3 DNA reads TGTGCCAGCAGCTTAGGTTTGGGGGGCACTGAAGCTTTCTTT. This chain joins TRBV7-9 and TRBJ1-1; D perhaps matches TRBD1 (5 bases). Germline lookup yields CDR1 SEHNR and CDR2 FQNEAQ (reference sequence). V lost 1 base to trimming and J lost 4 bases, with 10 bases between them. This CDR3 has 14 residues.

This clone appeared a single time. This rearrangement joins TRBV15 to TRBJ2-2; TRBD2 matches at 9 bases. This CDR3 is 20 amino acids long. CDR1 is LNHNV, CDR2 YYDKDF, per germline (reference sequence). The V and J ends lost 2 bases and 5 bases, in that order; junction bases with no gene match: 18. The CDR3 DNA is TGTGCCACCAGCAGACAAAGTGGGCGGGAGGGCCAGGGACAAACCGGGGAGCTGTTTTTT. As protein: CATSRQSGREGQGQTGELFF.

V gene TRBV18 combines with J gene TRBJ1-2; no clear D. This CDR3 is 13 amino acids long. The germline CDR1 and CDR2 sequences are KGHSH and LQKENI. Between the trimmed V and J ends, which lost 5 bases and 8 bases, there was a span of 15 bases. The CDR3 is CASSANGVDGYTF. Written as DNA, the CDR3 is TGTGCCAGCTCAGCTAACGGGGTAGACGGCTACACCTTC. Using reference TRBV18 and TRBJ1-2 for the parts outside the CDR3, the full variable domain is NAGVMQNPRHLVRRRGQEARLRCSPMKGHSHVYWYRQLPEEGLKFMVYLQKENIIDESGMPKERFSAEFPKEGPSILRIQQVVRGDSAAYFCASSANGVDGYTFGSGTRLTVV.

This rearrangement joins TRBV6-2 or TRBV6-3 to TRBJ1-2; TRBD1 agrees at 10 bases. Per the germline V gene, CDR1 is MNHEY and CDR2 is SVGEGT. Trimming removed 2 bases from V and 5 bases from J; junction bases left unmatched: 5. The CDR3 runs 15 residues. CDR3 coding DNA: TGTGCCAGCAGTTACCGGGACAGGGGTTGGTATGGCTACACCTTC. Translating it yields CASSYRDRGWYGYTF.